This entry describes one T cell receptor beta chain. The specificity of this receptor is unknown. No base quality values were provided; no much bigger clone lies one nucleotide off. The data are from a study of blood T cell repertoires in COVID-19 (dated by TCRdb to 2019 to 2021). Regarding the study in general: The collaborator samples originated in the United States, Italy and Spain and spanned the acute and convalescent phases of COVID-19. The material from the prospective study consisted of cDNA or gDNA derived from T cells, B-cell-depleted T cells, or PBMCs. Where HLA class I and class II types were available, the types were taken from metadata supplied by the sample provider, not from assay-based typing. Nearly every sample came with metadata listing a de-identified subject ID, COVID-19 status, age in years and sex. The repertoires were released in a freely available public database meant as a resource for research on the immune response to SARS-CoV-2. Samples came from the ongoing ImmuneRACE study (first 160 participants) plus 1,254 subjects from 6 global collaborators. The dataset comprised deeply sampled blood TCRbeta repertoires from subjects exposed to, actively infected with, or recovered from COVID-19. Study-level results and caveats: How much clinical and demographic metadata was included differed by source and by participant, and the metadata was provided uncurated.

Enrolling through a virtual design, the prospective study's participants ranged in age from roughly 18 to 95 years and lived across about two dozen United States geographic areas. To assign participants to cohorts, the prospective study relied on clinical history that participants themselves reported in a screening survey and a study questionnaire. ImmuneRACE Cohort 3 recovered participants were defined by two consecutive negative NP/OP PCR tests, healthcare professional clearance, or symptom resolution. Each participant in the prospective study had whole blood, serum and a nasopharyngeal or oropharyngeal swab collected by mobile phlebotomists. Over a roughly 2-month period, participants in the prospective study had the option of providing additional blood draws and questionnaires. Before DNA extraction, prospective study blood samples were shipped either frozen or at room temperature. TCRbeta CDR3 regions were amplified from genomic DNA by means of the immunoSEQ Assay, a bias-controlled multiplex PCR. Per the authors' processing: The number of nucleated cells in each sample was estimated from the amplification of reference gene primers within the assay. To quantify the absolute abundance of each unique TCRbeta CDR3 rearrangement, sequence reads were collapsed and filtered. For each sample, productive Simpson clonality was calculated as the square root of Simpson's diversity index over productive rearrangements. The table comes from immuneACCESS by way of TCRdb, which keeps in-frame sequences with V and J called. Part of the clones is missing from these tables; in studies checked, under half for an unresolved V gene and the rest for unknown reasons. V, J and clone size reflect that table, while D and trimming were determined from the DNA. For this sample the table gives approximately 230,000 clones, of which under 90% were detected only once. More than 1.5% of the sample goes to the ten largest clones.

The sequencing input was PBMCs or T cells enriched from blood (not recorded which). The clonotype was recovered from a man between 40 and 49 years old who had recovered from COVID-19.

This receptor has the CDR3 CASSHSTSREQFF. The nucleotide sequence is TGTGCCAGCAGCCACTCGACTAGTAGGGAGCAGTTCTTC. The V and J segments used are TRBV4-2 and TRBJ2-1, and possibly TRBD2, on 6 matching bases. Trimming at the junction amounts to 3 bases on V and 10 bases on J, and the germline ends lie 13 bases apart. The CDR3 has 13 amino acids, counting the end cysteine and phenylalanine. CDR3 DNA only is kept here, 39 bases in frame from base 1. CDR1 and CDR2 were assigned from the germline V gene as LGHNA and YNFKEQ.